This T cell receptor (beta chain) was sequenced for a study of blood T cells in healthy people across ages. Overall study: Per two T cells, about one barcoded beta molecule was captured through template switching.

Looked up from germline, CDR1 is SQVTM and CDR2 is ANQGSEA. This CDR3 has 19 residues. The trim removed 4 bases at V and 3 bases at J, leaving 15 bases unmatched. Sample-barcoded 5' priming and a J-beta primer mix drove a second PCR of roughly 6 to 12 cycles. MiXCR, applied by TCRdb to the 5' RACE reads, yields one record per CDR3 protein. The table lists around 2 million distinct CDR3 sequences, more than 35% of them singletons, with 20% to 25% in the top ten. This clonotype was seen a few times. This rearrangement joins TRBV29-1 to TRBJ2-3, with 14 bases matching TRBD2. The clonotype comes from a human donor in good health. The sequencing sample was made of blood. The CDR3 coding sequence is TGCAGCGTTGCCGGTCGCGGACTAGCGGGGGGAAGTAGGACAGATACGCAGTATTTT. The encoded protein is CSVAGRGLAGGSRTDTQYF.